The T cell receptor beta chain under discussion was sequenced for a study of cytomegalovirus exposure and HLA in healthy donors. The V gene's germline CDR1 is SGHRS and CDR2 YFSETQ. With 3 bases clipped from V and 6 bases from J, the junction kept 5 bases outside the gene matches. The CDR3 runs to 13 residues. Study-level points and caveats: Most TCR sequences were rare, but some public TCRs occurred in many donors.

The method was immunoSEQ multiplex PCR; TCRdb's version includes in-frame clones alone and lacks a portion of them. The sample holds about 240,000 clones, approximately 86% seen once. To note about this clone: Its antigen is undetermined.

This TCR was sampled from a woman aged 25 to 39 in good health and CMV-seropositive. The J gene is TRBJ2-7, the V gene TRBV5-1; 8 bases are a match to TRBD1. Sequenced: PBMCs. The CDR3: CASSYTGGSEQYF. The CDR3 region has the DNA TGCGCCAGCAGCTATACAGGGGGTTCCGAGCAGTACTTC.